A single sample is the source of the 6 T cell receptor beta chains below, sequenced in a study of CD8+CD57+ T cells in acquired aplastic anemia. Patients included in sequencing had previously demonstrated CD8+CD57+ cell expansion by flow cytometry. TCR beta VDJ and CDR3 were profiled, and genomic DNA was the template. TCRdb re-analysed the reads in MiXCR, keeping a single row per CDR3 protein. Of 270,000 or so distinct CDR3 sequences listed, 70% to 85% are singletons. Sequencing was performed on sorted CD4+, CD8+, or CD8+CD57+ T cells (not recorded which) from PBMCs. These TCRs come from a human donor with aplastic anemia.

The chain carries TRBV7-8 and TRBJ1-6; D is uncertain. V was trimmed by 0 bases and J by 19 bases, leaving 22 bases between them. From germline, CDR1 is SGHVS and CDR2 FQNEAQ. The length of the CDR3 is 15 residues. The CDR3 DNA reads TGTGCCAGCAGCTTAGCGGGAAGTCCCGATACGCACTTTCACTTT. Its protein product is CASSLAGSPDTHFHF.

The V and J genes are TRBV2 and TRBJ1-4; D uncertain. The germline V and J ends were trimmed by 3 bases and 6 bases, with 20 bases remaining between them. The germline CDR1 and CDR2 sequences are SNHLY and FYNNEI. The CDR3 loop spans 17 amino acids. CDR3: CASSESSRKQTHEKLFF. The CDR3 bases are TGTGCCAGCAGTGAGTCTTCAAGAAAACAAACCCATGAAAAACTGTTTTTT. The complete variable domain, with remaining parts taken from reference TRBV2 and TRBJ1-4, reads EPEVTQTPSHQVTQMGQEVILRCVPISNHLYFYWYRQILGQKVEFLVSFYNNEISEKSEIFDDQFSVERPDGSNFTLKIRSTKLEDSAMYFCASSESSRKQTHEKLFFGSGTQLSVL.

A word on this clonotype: This is likely a read error, given that the CDR3 carries no conserved phenylalanine or tryptophan at its end. Because the CDR3's place on the DNA is in doubt, the DNA is left out and the CDR3 is given as listed by TCRdb. The chain uses TRBV2 and TRBJ2-3; TRBD2, the table's D call, lacks a check against the DNA. Both ends counted, the CDR3 spans 14 residues. Germline CDR1 SNHLY, CDR2 FYNNEI. The CDR3 sequence: CASSLAGGPNTQYL.

The chain has TRBV7-9 and TRBJ2-3; TRBD1 or TRBD2 may be the D gene (5 bases each). Trimming cost V 7 bases and J 4 bases, with 18 bases left between them. Germline V gene data show CDR1 as SEHNR and CDR2 as FQNEAQ (reference sequence). The CDR3 is 15 amino acids. CDR3 sequence reads: CASTEGRQTPDTQYF. The CDR3 region has the DNA TGTGCCAGCACCGAGGGCCGACAGACCCCAGATACGCAGTATTTT.

The V gene is TRBV25-1, the J gene TRBJ1-2; 7 nucleotides align to TRBD1. After removal of 9 bases from V and 8 bases from J, the junction contained 9 bases not matched to a gene. Looked up from germline, CDR1 is MGHDK and CDR2 is SYGVNS. There are 12 residues in the CDR3. The CDR3 here is CARSDRVEGYTF. The CDR3 nucleotides read TGTGCCAGATCCGACAGGGTGGAAGGCTACACCTTC.

The chain uses TRBV6-1 and TRBJ2-3; D is perhaps TRBD1 (7 bases). This CDR3 region has 15 residues. The V end lost 2 bases, the J end lost 3 bases, and 12 bases lay between the germline ends. From germline, CDR1 is MNHNS and CDR2 SASEGT. CDR3 bases: TGTGCCAGCAGTGAACGGGGGACAGCGACAGATACGCAGTATTTT. This translates into CASSERGTATDTQYF.